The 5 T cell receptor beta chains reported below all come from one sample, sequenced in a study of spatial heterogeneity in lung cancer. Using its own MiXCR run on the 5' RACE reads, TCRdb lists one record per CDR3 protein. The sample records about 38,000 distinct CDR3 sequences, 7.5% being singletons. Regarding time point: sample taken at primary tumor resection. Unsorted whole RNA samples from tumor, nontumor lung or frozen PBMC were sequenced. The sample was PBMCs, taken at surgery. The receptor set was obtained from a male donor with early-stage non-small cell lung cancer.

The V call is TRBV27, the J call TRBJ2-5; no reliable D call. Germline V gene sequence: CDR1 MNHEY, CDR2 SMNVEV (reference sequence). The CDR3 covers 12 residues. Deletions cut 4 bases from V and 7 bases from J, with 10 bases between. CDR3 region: CASSSLVGTQYF. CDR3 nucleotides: TGTGCCAGCAGTTCCCTAGTTGGGACCCAGTACTTC.

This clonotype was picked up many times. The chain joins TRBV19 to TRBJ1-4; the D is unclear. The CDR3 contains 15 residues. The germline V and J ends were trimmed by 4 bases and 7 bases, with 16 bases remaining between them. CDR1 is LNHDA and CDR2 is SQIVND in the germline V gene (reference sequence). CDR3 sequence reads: CASSSYQVGREKLFF. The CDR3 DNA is TGTGCCAGTAGTAGCTATCAAGTAGGACGTGAAAAACTGTTTTTT.

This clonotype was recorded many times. CDR3 amino acids: CASKTQGNYGYTF. The CDR3 DNA is TGTGCCAGCAAGACACAGGGAAACTATGGCTACACCTTC. V usage is TRBV9 and J usage is TRBJ1-2, with a possible D match to TRBD1 (6 bases). The V gene's germline CDR1 is SGDLS and CDR2 YYNGEE. V gave up 6 bases and J gave up 2 bases, with 11 bases separating them. The CDR3 loop spans 13 amino acids.

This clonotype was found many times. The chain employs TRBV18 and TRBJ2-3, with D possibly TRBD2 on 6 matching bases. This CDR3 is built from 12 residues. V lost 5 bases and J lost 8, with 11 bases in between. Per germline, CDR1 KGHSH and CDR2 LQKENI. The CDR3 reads CASSTGVVTQYF. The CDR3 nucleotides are TGTGCCAGCTCAACGGGGGTAGTTACGCAGTATTTT. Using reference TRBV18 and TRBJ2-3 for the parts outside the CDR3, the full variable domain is NAGVMQNPRHLVRRRGQEARLRCSPMKGHSHVYWYRQLPEEGLKFMVYLQKENIIDESGMPKERFSAEFPKEGPSILRIQQVVRGDSAAYFCASSTGVVTQYFGPGTRLTVL.

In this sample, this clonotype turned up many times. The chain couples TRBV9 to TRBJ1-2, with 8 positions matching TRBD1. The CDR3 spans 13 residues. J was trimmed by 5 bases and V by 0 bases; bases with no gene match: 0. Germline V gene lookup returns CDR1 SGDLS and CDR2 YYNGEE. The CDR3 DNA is TGTGCCAGCAGCGTAGGACAGGGGTATGGCTACACCTTC. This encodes CASSVGQGYGYTF.